The next 32 T cell receptor beta chains were all read from a single sample in a study of blood T cell repertoires in COVID-19. The assay was immunoSEQ multiplex PCR, and TCRdb's table has in-frame clones only and misses some. The table lists 110,000 to 150,000 clones, about four fifths of them singletons, with approximately 14% in the top ten. Material for sequencing was peripheral blood. The receptors come from a man older than 75 with acute or convalescent COVID-19.

This clone was observed a few times. This sequence joins TRBV21-1 and TRBJ1-2. TRBV21-1 is termed a pseudogene. The length of the CDR3 is 15 residues. CDR3 coding DNA: TGTGCCAGCAGCAAGAAAACGGGAATATACTATGGCTACACCTTC. The encoded protein is CASSKKTGIYYGYTF.

CDR3 nucleotides: TGTGCCAGCAGCGTAGAGTTGTTGACTGGCGAGCAGTACTTC. Residues: CASSVELLTGEQYF. V usage is TRBV9 and J usage is TRBJ2-7; D remains ambiguous. Germline-derived CDR1 and CDR2 are SGDLS and YYNGEE. V dropped 0 bases and J dropped 6 bases, with 13 bases sitting between them. This CDR3 has 14 residues.

This clone was observed a few times. The V and J genes are TRBV6-2 or TRBV6-3 and TRBJ2-1; the D gene is possibly TRBD1 (5 bases). The CDR3 is made up of 13 amino acids. V gave up 5 bases and J gave up 9 bases, with 14 bases separating them. Germline-derived CDR1 and CDR2 are MNHEY and SVGEGT. Written as DNA, the CDR3 is TGTGCCAGCAGTCAACGACAGTTCGGTGAGCAGTTCTTC. Amino acid sequence: CASSQRQFGEQFF.

This chain joins TRBV4-1 and TRBJ2-3, with 10 bases that match TRBD1. Trimming took 4 bases from V and 4 from J; bases not matched to a gene: 2. Germline CDR1 reads MGHRA; CDR2 reads YSYEKL. The CDR3 sequence is 14 residues long. The CDR3 region is CASSRGQGADTQYF. CDR3 nucleotides: TGCGCCAGCAGCCGCGGACAGGGGGCAGATACGCAGTATTTT.

The chain uses TRBV19 and TRBJ1-6, with D maybe TRBD1 (5 bases). Germline V gives CDR1 LNHDA, CDR2 SQIVND (reference sequence). V lost 9 bases and J lost 0, with 12 bases in between. The CDR3 runs to 15 residues. The CDR3 protein is CASGSQGSYNSPLHF. The CDR3 DNA reads TGTGCCAGCGGCAGTCAGGGCTCCTATAATTCACCCCTCCACTTT.

This chain uses TRBV6-2 or TRBV6-3 with TRBJ2-1; tentative D call: TRBD2 (6 bases). V lost 6 bases, J lost 7 bases, and 10 bases lay in between. Germline values: CDR1 MNHEY, CDR2 SVGEGT. The CDR3 runs 12 residues. The CDR3 reads CASSPGGNEQFF. The CDR3 region has the DNA TGTGCCAGCAGCCCCGGAGGGAATGAGCAGTTCTTC.

This clone is a singleton in its sample. This rearrangement joins TRBV7-9 to TRBJ2-1, with a possible D match to TRBD1 (6 bases). The V end lost 2 bases, the J end lost 7 bases, and 6 bases lay between the germline ends. From germline, CDR1 is SEHNR and CDR2 FQNEAQ (reference sequence). The CDR3 covers 12 residues. The CDR3 bases are TGTGCCAGCAGCTTACAGGGGAATGAGCAGTTCTTC. Translation gives CASSLQGNEQFF.

The CDR3 region is CASSVGDRGEKLFF. Here the CDR3 DNA reads TGCGCCAGCAGCGTAGGAGACAGGGGGGAAAAACTGTTTTTT. This chain joins TRBV5-1 and TRBJ1-4; TRBD1 agrees at 9 bases. This CDR3 contains 14 residues. Germline-derived CDR1 and CDR2 are SGHRS and YFSETQ. Losses at the gene ends were 4 bases for V and 8 bases for J; bases not matched to a gene: 6. Complete variable domain (other parts from reference TRBV5-1 and TRBJ1-4): KAGVTQTPRYLIKTRGQQVTLSCSPISGHRSVSWYQQTPGQGLQFLFEYFSETQRNKGNFPGRFSGRQFSNSRSEMNVSTLELGDSALYLCASSVGDRGEKLFFGSGTQLSVL.

The chain joins TRBV12-3 or TRBV12-4 to TRBJ2-1; D remains ambiguous. The CDR3 covers 12 residues. V was clipped by 2 bases and J by 9 bases, with 8 bases between them. CDR3 coding DNA: TGTGCCAGCAGTTTAATTATAGCTGAGCAGTTCTTC. It translates to CASSLIIAEQFF.

In this sample, this clone turned up once. The gene calls are TRBV5-6 and TRBJ2-7; possible D gene TRBD2, 6 bases. The CDR3 is 13 amino acids. Germline V gene sequence: CDR1 SGHDT, CDR2 YYEEEE. The V end lost 4 bases, the J end lost 3 bases, and 11 bases lay between the germline ends. CDR3 DNA sequence: TGTGCCAGCAGCGGAGGGCAGAACTACGAGCAGTACTTC. The encoded protein is CASSGGQNYEQYF. The entire variable domain, with the rest obtained from reference TRBV5-6 and TRBJ2-7, is as follows: DAGVTQSPTHLIKTRGQQVTLRCSPKSGHDTVSWYQQALGQGPQFIFQYYEEEERQRGNFPDRFSGHQFPNYSSELNVNALLLGDSALYLCASSGGQNYEQYFGPGTRLTVT.

The V and J genes are TRBV6-1 and TRBJ1-1, with no clear D. The germline V gene encodes CDR1 MNHNS and CDR2 SASEGT. The CDR3 has 15 amino acids. Between the trimmed V and J ends, which lost 0 bases and 0 bases, there was a span of 8 bases. CDR3 sequence (DNA): TGTGCCAGCAGTGAAGCGGCAGACATGAACACTGAAGCTTTCTTT. Its protein is CASSEAADMNTEAFF.

The genes are TRBV5-1 and TRBJ2-3; 7 bases line up with TRBD1. From germline, CDR1 is SGHRS and CDR2 YFSETQ. The CDR3 contains 15 residues. The V and J ends lost 4 bases and 5 bases, in that order; junction bases with no gene match: 10. CDR3 nucleotide sequence: TGCGCCAGCAGCGAGGGACAGCACGAAGTAGATACGCAGTATTTT. It translates to CASSEGQHEVDTQYF.

The gene calls are TRBV2 and TRBJ1-4, with a tentative D call TRBD1 (6 bases). Trimming pared 3 bases from V and 5 bases from J, leaving 13 bases between. The CDR3 length is 15 residues. The germline V gene has CDR1 SNHLY and CDR2 FYNNEI. This chain's CDR3 is CASSEGAGRNEKLFF. DNA of the CDR3: TGTGCCAGCAGTGAGGGGGCAGGGAGAAATGAAAAACTGTTTTTT.

The genes are TRBV5-6 and TRBJ2-7; TRBD2 aligns across 8 bases. The CDR3 totals 14 residues. J was trimmed by 2 bases and V by 4 bases; bases with no gene match: 5. Germline V gives CDR1 SGHDT, CDR2 YYEEEE. CDR3 in amino acids: CASSSGGATYEQYF. The CDR3 nucleotides read TGTGCCAGCAGCAGCGGGGGCGCGACCTACGAGCAGTACTTC.

The chain recombines TRBV5-6 with TRBJ2-5; tentatively, D is TRBD2 (5 bases). V dropped 1 base and J dropped 3 bases, with 13 bases sitting between them. CDR1 and CDR2 from the germline V gene are SGHDT and YYEEEE. The CDR3 is 15 amino acids. CDR3 protein: CASSLRGWVEETQYF. In DNA form, the CDR3 reads TGTGCCAGCAGCTTGCGGGGATGGGTCGAAGAGACCCAGTACTTC. Full variable domain (rest looked up from reference TRBV5-6 and TRBJ2-5): DAGVTQSPTHLIKTRGQQVTLRCSPKSGHDTVSWYQQALGQGPQFIFQYYEEEERQRGNFPDRFSGHQFPNYSSELNVNALLLGDSALYLCASSLRGWVEETQYFGPGTRLLVL.

This clone occurred once. V is TRBV11-2 and J is TRBJ2-5, with 8 bases aligning to TRBD1. The germline V gene encodes CDR1 SGHAT and CDR2 FQNNGV. The V segment lost 4 bases and the J segment 5 bases; nucleotides outside the gene matches: 12. The CDR3 loop spans 16 amino acids. The CDR3 DNA reads as TGTGCCAGCAGCTCCGCAACATCGACAGGGGTCGAGACCCAGTACTTC. The encoded protein is CASSSATSTGVETQYF.

This rearrangement joins TRBV29-1 to TRBJ1-2; possibly TRBD1 for D (6 bases). The germline V gene encodes CDR1 SQVTM and CDR2 ANQGSEA. The CDR3 length is 13 residues. The V end was cut by 5 bases, the J end by 4 bases, with 14 bases between. CDR3 residues: CSVRSGHGYGYTF. The CDR3 nucleotides read TGCAGCGTTCGCTCGGGACACGGCTATGGCTACACCTTC. The whole variable domain, remainder taken from reference TRBV29-1 and TRBJ1-2, is SAVISQKPSRDICQRGTSLTIQCQVDSQVTMMFWYRQQPGQSLTLIATANQGSEATYESGFVIDKFPISRPNLTFSTLTVSNMSPEDSSIYLCSVRSGHGYGYTFGSGTRLTVV.

The rearrangement uses TRBV6-5 and TRBJ1-4; D is unclear. CDR3 length equals 13 residues. The germline V gene has CDR1 MNHEY and CDR2 SVGAGI. Trimming shortened V by 4 bases and J by 11 bases, and 14 bases separated the two germline ends. In DNA, the CDR3 is TGTGCCAGCAGTTCCGGATCCCCCGGGAAACTGTTTTTT. Its protein is CASSSGSPGKLFF.

The chain carries TRBV28 and TRBJ1-1, with a possible D match to TRBD1 (5 bases). The CDR3 sequence is 13 residues long. Germline V gene data show CDR1 as MDHEN and CDR2 as SYDVKM. V lost 7 bases to trimming and J lost 6 bases, with 15 bases between them. The CDR3 nucleotides are TGTGCCAGCACCCCCCCGGCGGGGGCTGAAGCTTTCTTT. This translates into CASTPPAGAEAFF.

J is TRBJ2-1 and V is TRBV18, with 10 bases identical to TRBD2. With V trimmed by 0 bases and J by 10 bases, 9 bases remained unmatched. CDR1 and CDR2 from the germline V gene are KGHSH and LQKENI. This CDR3 has 16 amino acids. The CDR3 sequence: CASSPPAVAGGVEQFF. CDR3 DNA sequence: TGTGCCAGCTCACCACCGGCAGTAGCGGGGGGCGTGGAGCAGTTCTTC.

The J gene is TRBJ2-1, the V gene TRBV7-9; TRBD1 aligns across 9 bases. Per the germline V gene, CDR1 is SEHNR and CDR2 is FQNEAQ (reference sequence). The CDR3 is 19 residues long. J was trimmed by 4 bases and V by 1 base; bases with no gene match: 14. CDR3 sequence reads: CASSLERGTGTTIYNEQFF. The CDR3 DNA follows: TGTGCCAGCAGCTTAGAAAGGGGGACAGGGACCACTATATACAATGAGCAGTTCTTC. The full variable domain, its missing parts supplied by reference TRBV7-9 and TRBJ2-1, is DTGVSQNPRHKITKRGQNVTFRCDPISEHNRLYWYRQTLGQGPEFLTYFQNEAQLEKSRLLSDRFSAERPKGSFSTLEIQRTEQGDSAMYLCASSLERGTGTTIYNEQFFGPGTRLTVL.

J is TRBJ1-1 and V is TRBV4-3; 7 nucleotides match TRBD1. Germline trimming cut 6 bases from V and 1 base from J; bases unmatched to any gene: 5. In germline, CDR1 is LGHNA, CDR2 YSLEER. The CDR3 runs to 14 residues. CDR3 DNA: TGCGCCAGCAGTCAAAACAGGGGGAACACTGAAGCTTTCTTT. It encodes CASSQNRGNTEAFF.

The V and J genes are TRBV10-3 and TRBJ1-2, with D possibly matching TRBD1 (6 bases). The V gene's germline CDR1 is ENHRY and CDR2 SYGVKD. The CDR3 has 14 amino acids. Trimming pared 4 bases from V and 8 bases from J, leaving 17 bases between. The CDR3 region is CAISGGQYGDGYTF. CDR3 DNA sequence: TGTGCCATCAGTGGGGGACAATACGGTGACGGCTACACCTTC.

The J gene is TRBJ2-3, the V gene TRBV7-9, with a possible D match to TRBD1 (5 bases). This CDR3 is 14 amino acids long. V was shortened by 3 bases and J by 2 bases, with 9 bases between the two germline ends. Germline CDR1 reads SEHNR; CDR2 reads FQNEAQ (reference sequence). The CDR3 protein is CASSFGGHTDTQYF. The CDR3 nucleotides read TGTGCCAGCAGCTTCGGCGGACACACAGATACGCAGTATTTT.

V is TRBV28 and J is TRBJ1-6; a weak D match, TRBD1 (6 bases). V lost 5 bases to trimming and J lost 9 bases, with 17 bases between them. Per germline, CDR1 MDHEN and CDR2 SYDVKM. The CDR3 is made up of 15 amino acids. CDR3 amino acids: CASSPERGAGSPLHF. CDR3 DNA: TGTGCCAGCAGTCCCGAGCGGGGGGCAGGTTCACCCCTCCACTTT.

The chain carries TRBV12-3 or TRBV12-4 and TRBJ1-2; D is uncertain. Trimming shortened V by 3 bases and J by 8 bases, and 10 bases separated the two germline ends. The CDR3 is 12 amino acids. The CDR3 protein is CASSFRGSGYTF. The CDR3 bases are TGTGCCAGCAGTTTCCGGGGATCGGGCTACACCTTC.

The chain uses TRBV7-2 and TRBJ2-2, with TRBD1 matching 7 bases. CDR3 size: 15 residues. Trimming took 5 bases from V and 0 from J; bases not matched to a gene: 3. Germline lookup yields CDR1 SGHTA and CDR2 FQGNSA. CDR3 bases: TGTGCCAGCAGCGTAGGGGGCCCGAACACCGGGGAGCTGTTTTTT. Translation: CASSVGGPNTGELFF.

The chain combines TRBV7-2 with TRBJ2-2; possible D gene TRBD1, 5 bases. V was shortened by 2 bases and J by 0 bases, with 10 bases between the two germline ends. Germline CDR1 reads SGHTA; CDR2 reads FQGNSA. This CDR3 has 16 amino acids. CDR3 sequence: CASSLTGGANTGELFF. CDR3 coding DNA: TGTGCCAGCAGCTTAACAGGCGGAGCGAACACCGGGGAGCTGTTTTTT.

This clone was counted once. The junction does not match germline at one end; this may be a read error. This chain joins TRBV5-1 and TRBJ2-1, with TRBD2 identical over 11 bases. The CDR3 has 15 residues. CDR1 SGHRS and CDR2 YFSETQ come from the germline V gene. CDR3 bases: TGCGCCAGCAGCTTGAATGGTGCTAGCGGGGGGTCTTGGGTCTTC. Its protein product is CASSLNGASGGSWVF.

The chain recombines TRBV7-9 with TRBJ1-2, with D possibly being TRBD1 (5 bases). Per germline, CDR1 SEHNR and CDR2 FQNEAQ (reference sequence). CDR3 length: 16 residues. V lost 3 bases and J 7 bases, leaving 21 bases between the germline ends. The CDR3 sequence: CASSFGQGPPGVGYTF. CDR3 DNA: TGTGCCAGCAGCTTTGGGCAGGGTCCTCCGGGAGTTGGCTACACCTTC.

V gene TRBV9 combines with J gene TRBJ1-6; D might be TRBD1 (5 bases). Germline CDR1 reads SGDLS; CDR2 reads YYNGEE. This CDR3 has 14 residues. Between the trimmed V and J ends, which lost 2 bases and 7 bases, there was a span of 10 bases. The CDR3 here is CASSVRQLNSPLHF. The CDR3 coding sequence is TGTGCCAGCAGCGTCCGACAGCTGAATTCACCCCTCCACTTT.

V usage is TRBV2 and J usage is TRBJ2-1; 10 nucleotides align to TRBD2. The J segment lost 3 bases and the V segment lost 4 bases, leaving 12 bases of the junction unmatched. This CDR3 region has 18 residues. Germline CDR1 and CDR2: SNHLY and FYNNEI. CDR3 sequence reads: CASSVRGSGGAFYNEQFF. The CDR3 coding sequence is TGTGCCAGCAGTGTCCGTGGCAGCGGGGGGGCCTTCTACAATGAGCAGTTCTTC. The whole variable domain, remainder taken from reference TRBV2 and TRBJ2-1, is EPEVTQTPSHQVTQMGQEVILRCVPISNHLYFYWYRQILGQKVEFLVSFYNNEISEKSEIFDDQFSVERPDGSNFTLKIRSTKLEDSAMYFCASSVRGSGGAFYNEQFFGPGTRLTVL.